One sample yielded the 28 T cell receptor beta chains listed below, sequenced in a study of blood T cell repertoires in COVID-19. Assay used: immunoSEQ multiplex PCR; TCRdb lists only in-frame clones, some missing. This sample has about 270,000 clones, with roughly 90% found just once. Material for sequencing was PBMCs or T cells enriched from blood (not recorded which). The receptor set was obtained from a woman aged 50 to 60 who had recovered from COVID-19.

As DNA, the CDR3 is TGTGCCAGCAGTGATCAAAGGGGTCGCACAGATACGCAGTATTTT. This codes for CASSDQRGRTDTQYF. The chain has TRBV6-1 and TRBJ2-3; maybe TRBD1 (5 bases). Germline CDR1 and CDR2: MNHNS and SASEGT. This CDR3 contains 15 residues. Trimming took off 3 bases at V and 1 base at J, with 11 bases between the two ends.

The chain links TRBV9 to TRBJ1-4, with 10 bases aligning to TRBD1. Per the germline V gene, CDR1 is SGDLS and CDR2 is YYNGEE. CDR3 length: 14 amino acids. V dropped 3 bases and J dropped 8; count of bases not matched to a gene: 4. This CDR3 reads CASSEGTGVEKLFF. The CDR3 bases are TGTGCCAGCAGCGAGGGGACAGGGGTGGAAAAACTGTTTTTT.

The gene calls are TRBV19 and TRBJ1-6; TRBD1 aligns across 8 bases. Germline-derived CDR1 and CDR2 are LNHDA and SQIVND (reference sequence). The junction had 3 bases not matched to a gene; V was cut back by 5 bases and J by 6 bases. The CDR3 sequence is 14 residues long. The CDR3 protein is CASSDRGGNSPLHF. The CDR3 region has the DNA TGTGCCAGTAGTGACAGGGGCGGTAATTCACCCCTCCACTTT.

The chain is built from TRBV28 and TRBJ1-2; 8 nucleotides match TRBD1. V was pared by 5 bases and J by 8 bases, with 13 bases of the junction left unmatched. Germline V gene lookup returns CDR1 MDHEN and CDR2 SYDVKM. This CDR3 region has 15 residues. The CDR3 DNA is TGTGCCAGCAGTGATTCACAGGGGGAAAGAGGCGGCTACACCTTC. Its protein product is CASSDSQGERGGYTF.

The chain couples TRBV28 to TRBJ2-1, with 13 bases aligning to TRBD2. The CDR3 has 15 amino acids. CDR1 MDHEN and CDR2 SYDVKM come from the germline V gene. After removal of 4 bases from V and 6 bases from J, the junction contained 3 bases not matched to a gene. DNA of the CDR3: TGTGCCAGCAGTTATACTAGCGGGAGGGCCAATGAGCAGTTCTTC. This translates into CASSYTSGRANEQFF.

V is TRBV4-2 and J is TRBJ2-5, with no clear D. The CDR3 loop spans 15 amino acids. Trimming pared 0 bases from V and 5 bases from J, leaving 13 bases between. Germline V gives CDR1 LGHNA, CDR2 YNFKEQ. For the CDR3, the DNA is TGTGCCAGCAGCCAAGATCGGTATGTGTACGAGACCCAGTACTTC. Its translation is CASSQDRYVYETQYF.

The chain is built from TRBV4-3 and TRBJ1-2, with a tentative D call TRBD1 (6 bases). Germline loops: CDR1 LGHNA, CDR2 YSLEER. CDR3 length equals 19 residues. Trimming took 1 base from V and 1 from J, leaving 22 bases between them. The DNA for the CDR3 is TGCGCCAGCAGCCAAGGGGGGCAGGGGATGAAAATTGATAACTATGGCTACACCTTC. Translating gives CASSQGGQGMKIDNYGYTF.

This clone was observed a handful of times. The chain links TRBV4-1 to TRBJ2-1, with 14 bases matching TRBD2. The J segment lost 10 bases and the V segment lost 0 bases, leaving 5 bases of the junction unmatched. The CDR3 spans 16 residues. The germline V gene has CDR1 MGHRA and CDR2 YSYEKL. CDR3 nucleotides: TGCGCCAGCAGCCAAGATCAGGGACTAGCGGGAGTCGAGCAGTTCTTC. Translation: CASSQDQGLAGVEQFF.

The rearrangement links TRBV10-3 to TRBJ2-1; 7 bases line up with TRBD2. CDR1 and CDR2 (germline): ENHRY, SYGVKD. V dropped 4 bases and J dropped 0; count of bases not matched to a gene: 21. This CDR3 region has 21 residues. As DNA, the CDR3 is TGTGCCATCAGTGGTAAAAACGGACTAGACCAGAGTTTTGGCTCCTACAATGAGCAGTTCTTC. Translation gives CAISGKNGLDQSFGSYNEQFF.

J is TRBJ1-2 and V is TRBV7-2, with D perhaps matching TRBD1 (5 bases). The V end lost 6 bases, the J end lost 9 bases, and 17 bases lay between the germline ends. In germline, CDR1 is SGHTA, CDR2 FQGNSA. The CDR3 is 13 residues long. The CDR3 nucleotides read TGTGCCAGCAGGGGGCGACAAAAGGAGAGCTACACCTTC. Amino acids: CASRGRQKESYTF. The variable domain in full, with the rest retrieved from reference TRBV7-2 and TRBJ1-2, is GAGVSQSPSNKVTEKGKDVELRCDPISGHTALYWYRQSLGQGLEFLIYFQGNSAPDKSGLPSDRFSAERTGGSVSTLTIQRTQQEDSAVYLCASRGRQKESYTFGSGTRLTVV.

The chain is built from TRBV7-6 and TRBJ2-7; possible D gene TRBD2, 5 bases. V dropped 5 bases and J dropped 3 bases, with 11 bases sitting between them. There are 13 residues in the CDR3. Looked up from germline, CDR1 is SGHVS and CDR2 is FNYEAQ. The CDR3 here is CASSLQEGYEQYF. The DNA of the CDR3 is TGTGCCAGCAGCCTCCAAGAGGGCTACGAGCAGTACTTC.

The gene calls are TRBV30 and TRBJ1-2, with 8 bases aligning to TRBD1. The germline CDR1 and CDR2 sequences are GTSNPN and SVGIG (reference sequence). Unmatched junction bases numbered 11, after V lost 3 bases and J lost 8 bases. There are 14 residues in the CDR3. CDR3 sequence: CAWSLAGQVGGYTF. DNA of the CDR3: TGTGCCTGGAGCCTCGCGGGACAGGTGGGCGGCTACACCTTC.

The V gene is TRBV4-1, the J gene TRBJ2-1; 12 nucleotides match TRBD2. Trimming took 0 bases from V and 4 from J; bases not matched to a gene: 1. CDR1 and CDR2 (germline): MGHRA, YSYEKL. The CDR3 runs 16 residues. CDR3 sequence reads: CASSQETSGRYNEQFF. For the CDR3, the DNA is TGCGCCAGCAGCCAAGAGACTAGCGGGAGATACAATGAGCAGTTCTTC.

The CDR3 DNA reads as TGTGCCAGCAGGACCGTCAGAGGGAATCAAGGCTACACCTTC. Protein product: CASRTVRGNQGYTF. V gene TRBV28 combines with J gene TRBJ1-2; D call uncertain. The germline gives CDR1 MDHEN, CDR2 SYDVKM. This CDR3 is 14 amino acids long. Trimming stripped 6 bases from V and 8 bases from J, with 19 bases between.

The V and J genes are TRBV7-2 and TRBJ2-7, with 10 bases identical to TRBD2. CDR1 and CDR2 (germline): SGHTA, FQGNSA. CDR3 length: 15 residues. J was trimmed by 4 bases and V by 1 base; bases with no gene match: 4. Here the CDR3 reads CASSLGGSGRYEQYF. CDR3 bases: TGTGCCAGCAGCTTAGGCGGTAGCGGGAGGTACGAGCAGTACTTC.

The chain is built from TRBV6-2 or TRBV6-3 and TRBJ2-7, with TRBD1 as a possible D gene (5 bases). V was trimmed by 2 bases and J by 3 bases, leaving 8 bases between them. CDR3 size: 13 residues. The germline V gene has CDR1 MNHEY and CDR2 SVGEGT. DNA for the CDR3: TGTGCCAGCAGTTACCGGACACACTACGAGCAGTACTTC. Protein: CASSYRTHYEQYF.

V usage is TRBV16 and J usage is TRBJ1-1; weak D call: TRBD1 (5 bases). The CDR3 loop spans 14 amino acids. Germline loops: CDR1 KGHSY, CDR2 FQNENV. V lost 3 bases and J lost 4, with 12 bases in between. This chain's CDR3 is CASSQTVSGTEAFF. The CDR3 DNA follows: TGTGCCAGCAGCCAGACAGTTTCGGGCACTGAAGCTTTCTTT.

The J gene is TRBJ2-2, the V gene TRBV19, with 15 bases matching TRBD2. Unmatched junction bases numbered 22, after V lost 6 bases and J lost 5 bases. The germline V gene encodes CDR1 LNHDA and CDR2 SQIVND (reference sequence). This CDR3 has 22 residues. The CDR3 DNA reads TGTGCCAGTAGGGGGTACCGGGACAGGGGACTAGCGGGAGGACAAGGTACCGGGGAGCTGTTTTTT. Residues: CASRGYRDRGLAGGQGTGELFF.

The chain employs TRBV27 and TRBJ2-7; 13 nucleotides line up with TRBD2. V shed 7 bases, J shed 6 bases, and the junction held 12 bases outside the gene matches. Germline assignment: CDR1 MNHEY and CDR2 SMNVEV (reference sequence). This CDR3 has 16 amino acids. CDR3 sequence: CASIPLGLAGVSEQYF. The CDR3, as DNA: TGTGCCAGCATCCCACTCGGACTAGCGGGAGTATCCGAGCAGTACTTC.

The V and J genes are TRBV6-6 and TRBJ1-6, with 7 bases that match TRBD1. Trimming took 6 bases from V and 5 from J; bases not matched to a gene: 4. Germline V CDR1 and CDR2: MNHNY, SVGAGI (reference sequence). The CDR3 covers 14 residues. The CDR3 sequence: CASRRDRNNSPLHF. The CDR3 coding sequence is TGTGCCAGCAGGCGGGACAGAAATAATTCACCCCTCCACTTT.

The CDR3 DNA is TGTGCCAGCAGCCAAGGTAGCGGGACCTACAATGAGCAGTTCTTC. Translating it yields CASSQGSGTYNEQFF. The chain couples TRBV3-1 (or the pseudogene TRBV3-2) to TRBJ2-1; 8 nucleotides agree with TRBD2. Trimming took 1 base from V and 2 from J; bases not matched to a gene: 1. Per the germline V gene, CDR1 is LGHDT and CDR2 is YNNKEL (reference sequence). The length of the CDR3 is 15 residues.

The V call is TRBV6-1, the J call TRBJ2-7, with 9 positions matching TRBD1. The CDR3 consists of 15 residues. Germline lookup yields CDR1 MNHNS and CDR2 SASEGT. V trimming: 3 bases; J trimming: 3 bases; junction bases outside the gene matches: 6. The CDR3 DNA sequence: TGTGCCAGCAGTGATGGACAGGGGTTCATCTACGAGCAGTACTTC. Its translation: CASSDGQGFIYEQYF.

The CDR3 DNA follows: TGTGCCAGTAGTCAATGGACTAGCGGCTTCACAGATACGCAGTATTTT. It translates to CASSQWTSGFTDTQYF. The rearrangement links TRBV19 to TRBJ2-3; 10 bases match TRBD2. V lost 5 bases, J lost 2 bases, and 7 bases stayed unmatched. From germline, CDR1 is LNHDA and CDR2 SQIVND (reference sequence). The length of the CDR3 is 16 residues. The variable domain in full, with the rest retrieved from reference TRBV19 and TRBJ2-3, is DGGITQSPKYLFRKEGQNVTLSCEQNLNHDAMYWYRQDPGQGLRLIYYSQIVNDFQKGDIAEGYSVSREKKESFPLTVTSAQKNPTAFYLCASSQWTSGFTDTQYFGPGTRLTVL.

The chain uses TRBV5-1 and TRBJ2-5; 14 nucleotides line up with TRBD2. V gave up 4 bases and J gave up 4 bases; unmatched junction bases: 9. Germline V gene sequence: CDR1 SGHRS, CDR2 YFSETQ. The CDR3 is 17 amino acids. This chain's CDR3 is CASSGGGLAGVLETQYF. The CDR3 region has the DNA TGCGCCAGCAGCGGTGGGGGACTAGCGGGAGTATTAGAGACCCAGTACTTC.

J is TRBJ2-3 and V is TRBV5-1; the D gene is possibly TRBD2 (6 bases). The CDR3 runs 16 residues. The germline V and J ends were trimmed by 0 bases and 2 bases, with 13 bases remaining between them. CDR1 and CDR2 from the germline V gene are SGHRS and YFSETQ. CDR3 coding DNA: TGCGCCAGCAGCTTGGTCCCGGGAGCCGACACAGATACGCAGTATTTT. Amino acids: CASSLVPGADTDTQYF.

This clone was detected only a few times. This rearrangement joins TRBV6-2 or TRBV6-3 to TRBJ1-4; D gene uncertain. Germline loops: CDR1 MNHEY, CDR2 SVGEGT. The CDR3 has 15 amino acids. Deletions cut 2 bases from V and 4 bases from J, with 11 bases between. The CDR3 sequence is CASSYVTVSNEKLFF. CDR3 coding DNA: TGTGCCAGCAGTTACGTCACCGTCAGTAATGAAAAACTGTTTTTT.

V is TRBV29-1 and J is TRBJ2-1, with D tentatively TRBD2 (6 bases). The V and J ends lost 1 base and 0 bases respectively, with 16 bases between them. Germline V lookup: CDR1 SQVTM, CDR2 ANQGSEA. The CDR3 contains 17 residues. The CDR3 sequence: CSVEGGGILFSYNEQFF. CDR3 bases: TGCAGCGTTGAAGGCGGAGGGATCTTATTCTCCTACAATGAGCAGTTCTTC.

In this sample, this clone turned up once. The chain links TRBV30 to TRBJ1-5, with D perhaps matching TRBD1 (5 bases). Germline V CDR1 and CDR2: GTSNPN, SVGIG (reference sequence). This CDR3 is 16 amino acids long. V lost 5 bases to trimming and J lost 0 bases, with 17 bases between them. CDR3 sequence (DNA): TGTGCCTGGGGTCCCAAGGGGTTTTATAGCAATCAGCCCCAGCATTTT. Its translation: CAWGPKGFYSNQPQHF.